Listed below are T cell receptor beta chains from one sample, sequenced in a study of T cells after yellow fever vaccination. From the 5' RACE reads, TCRdb called clonotypes with MiXCR, one entry per CDR3 protein. The sample holds some 220,000 distinct CDR3 sequences, less than 3.5% seen once. This sample comprised CD4+ T cells sorted from PBMCs, obtained 10 days after the yellow fever booster vaccination. The receptors were gathered from a man between 18 and 35 years old who received the YFV17D yellow fever vaccine. Both conserved end residues are part of each CDR3. Fields, in order: clone size, J gene, V gene, D gene, CDR3 DNA, CDR3 protein. D genes are given only for firm matches. Some rows have no size entry. The others give once, few or many, or a class for an expanded clone.

clone_size: .; j_call: TRBJ1-4; v_call: TRBV18; d_call: TRBD1; cdr3_nt: TGTGCCAGCTCGCCAGCACAGGGGTCGAATGAAAAACTGTTTTTT; cdr3_aa: CASSPAQGSNEKLFF
clone_size: many; j_call: TRBJ2-1; v_call: TRBV12-3/TRBV12-4; d_call: .; cdr3_nt: TGTGCCAGCAGTTTAGGTATCTGGGTTGAGCAGTTCTTC; cdr3_aa: CASSLGIWVEQFF
clone_size: many; j_call: TRBJ2-3; v_call: TRBV28; d_call: .; cdr3_nt: TGTGCCAGCAGTTTATCGGGGGCGGGGGTCTGGACAGATACGCAGTATTTT; cdr3_aa: CASSLSGAGVWTDTQYF
clone_size: .; j_call: TRBJ2-7; v_call: TRBV20-1; d_call: .; cdr3_nt: TGCAGTGCTTACAGGGTCAACGAGCAGTACTTC; cdr3_aa: CSAYRVNEQYF
clone_size: few; j_call: TRBJ2-2; v_call: TRBV3-1; d_call: TRBD2; cdr3_nt: TGTGCCAGCAGCCAAGCGGGGGGGACCGGGGAGCTGTTTTTT; cdr3_aa: CASSQAGGTGELFF
clone_size: .; j_call: TRBJ2-1; v_call: TRBV11-3; d_call: .; cdr3_nt: TGTGCCAGCAGCTCCAGGGAGAGTGAGCAGTTCTTC; cdr3_aa: CASSSRESEQFF
clone_size: few; j_call: TRBJ2-5; v_call: TRBV4-2; d_call: TRBD2; cdr3_nt: TGTGCCAGCAGCCAATTAGCGGGGGGGCTGGCAGAGACCCAGTACTTC; cdr3_aa: CASSQLAGGLAETQYF
clone_size: few; j_call: TRBJ2-1; v_call: TRBV4-2; d_call: .; cdr3_nt: TGTGCCAGCAGCCAAGCGGCGTGGGGCCTCTACAATGAGCAGTTCTTC; cdr3_aa: CASSQAAWGLYNEQFF
clone_size: .; j_call: TRBJ1-1; v_call: TRBV28; d_call: TRBD1; cdr3_nt: TGTGCCAGCAGTGGACAGGGGGCCCACACTGAAGCTTTCTTT; cdr3_aa: CASSGQGAHTEAFF
clone_size: few; j_call: TRBJ2-5; v_call: TRBV24-1; d_call: TRBD1; cdr3_nt: TGTGCCACCAGTCCGGGACAGGGTTTCGCGGAGACCCAGTACTTC; cdr3_aa: CATSPGQGFAETQYF
clone_size: many; j_call: TRBJ1-4; v_call: TRBV6-5; d_call: .; cdr3_nt: TGTGCCAGCAGTTATGGAGGGATGGATGAAAAACTGTTTTTT; cdr3_aa: CASSYGGMDEKLFF
clone_size: many; j_call: TRBJ2-3; v_call: TRBV10-3; d_call: .; cdr3_nt: TGTGCCATCACTAGGGGCGATGGGGCAGATACGCAGTATTTT; cdr3_aa: CAITRGDGADTQYF
clone_size: many; j_call: TRBJ2-3; v_call: TRBV20-1; d_call: TRBD2; cdr3_nt: TGCAGTGCTAAAGTCTTACTAGCGGGGGGACTCACAGATACGCAGTATTTT; cdr3_aa: CSAKVLLAGGLTDTQYF
clone_size: many; j_call: TRBJ1-6; v_call: TRBV15; d_call: .; cdr3_nt: TGTGCCACCAGCTTGCGCAGGGATTCACCCCTCCACTTT; cdr3_aa: CATSLRRDSPLHF
clone_size: .; j_call: TRBJ2-2; v_call: TRBV24-1; d_call: .; cdr3_nt: TGTGCCACCAGTGAACGGTTCACCGGGGAGCTGTTTTTT; cdr3_aa: CATSERFTGELFF
clone_size: .; j_call: TRBJ2-1; v_call: TRBV5-4; d_call: TRBD2; cdr3_nt: TGTGCCAGCAGCCCGGGGGGGACTAGAGTCGACAATGAGCAGTTCTTC; cdr3_aa: CASSPGGTRVDNEQFF
clone_size: many; j_call: TRBJ1-2; v_call: TRBV12-5; d_call: TRBD1; cdr3_nt: TGTGCTAGTGGGCGGGACAGCCGTTCTTATGGCTACACCTTC; cdr3_aa: CASGRDSRSYGYTF
clone_size: .; j_call: TRBJ1-4; v_call: TRBV10-3; d_call: .; cdr3_nt: TGTGCCATCAGTGAACAGGGAACTAATGAAAAACTGTTTTTT; cdr3_aa: CAISEQGTNEKLFF
clone_size: many; j_call: TRBJ2-7; v_call: TRBV6-5; d_call: TRBD2; cdr3_nt: TGTGCCAGCAGGCCCCCGCCTACTAGCGGAAACCCCTACGAGCAGTACTTC; cdr3_aa: CASRPPPTSGNPYEQYF
clone_size: many; j_call: TRBJ2-3; v_call: TRBV6-1; d_call: TRBD2; cdr3_nt: TGTGCCAGCAGTGAGCGGGGGGGCCGGACAGATACGCAGTATTTT; cdr3_aa: CASSERGGRTDTQYF
clone_size: many; j_call: TRBJ2-2; v_call: TRBV6-2/TRBV6-3; d_call: .; cdr3_nt: TGTGCCAGCAGTTTGGGGATCCCTTGGGAACCCGGGGAGCTGTTTTTT; cdr3_aa: CASSLGIPWEPGELFF
clone_size: .; j_call: TRBJ2-3; v_call: TRBV6-5; d_call: TRBD2; cdr3_nt: TGTGCCAGCAGTCCCCTAGCGGGGGGGCGGGATACGCAGTATTTT; cdr3_aa: CASSPLAGGRDTQYF
clone_size: few; j_call: TRBJ1-2; v_call: TRBV7-6; d_call: TRBD1; cdr3_nt: TGTGCCAGCAGAAAAGTTAGCGGGGGGCAGGGGGAAAACTATGGCTACACCTTC; cdr3_aa: CASRKVSGGQGENYGYTF
clone_size: few; j_call: TRBJ2-3; v_call: TRBV20-1; d_call: .; cdr3_nt: TGCAGTGCTAGAGTGTTTAGCGGCAACGCAGATACGCAGTATTTT; cdr3_aa: CSARVFSGNADTQYF
clone_size: .; j_call: TRBJ2-3; v_call: TRBV4-3; d_call: TRBD1; cdr3_nt: TGCGCCAGCAGCCAAGAGGTCCCCCTTGGGACAGGGGCCGATACGCAGTATTTT; cdr3_aa: CASSQEVPLGTGADTQYF
clone_size: few; j_call: TRBJ2-3; v_call: TRBV4-3; d_call: .; cdr3_nt: TGCGCCAGCAGCCAAGTCGGGGACCATAGCACAGATACGCAGTATTTT; cdr3_aa: CASSQVGDHSTDTQYF
clone_size: few; j_call: TRBJ1-5; v_call: TRBV2; d_call: .; cdr3_nt: TGTGCCAGCAGTGATGAGGGAGGGGATCAGCCCCAGCATTTT; cdr3_aa: CASSDEGGDQPQHF
clone_size: few; j_call: TRBJ2-7; v_call: TRBV12-3/TRBV12-4; d_call: .; cdr3_nt: TGTGCCAGCAGAGCGGCTAGCGCCTACGAGCAGTACTTC; cdr3_aa: CASRAASAYEQYF